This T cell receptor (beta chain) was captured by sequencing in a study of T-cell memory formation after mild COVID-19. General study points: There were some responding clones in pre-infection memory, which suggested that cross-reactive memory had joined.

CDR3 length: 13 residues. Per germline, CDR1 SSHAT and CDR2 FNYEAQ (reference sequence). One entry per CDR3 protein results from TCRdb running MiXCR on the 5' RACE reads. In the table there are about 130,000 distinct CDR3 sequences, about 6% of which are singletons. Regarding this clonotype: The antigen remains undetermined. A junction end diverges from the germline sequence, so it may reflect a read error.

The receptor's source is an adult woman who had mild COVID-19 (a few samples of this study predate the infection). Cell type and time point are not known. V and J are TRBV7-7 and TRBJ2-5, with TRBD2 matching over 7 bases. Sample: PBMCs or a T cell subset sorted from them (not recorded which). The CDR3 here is CASSSGGGETQYF. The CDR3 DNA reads TGTGCTAGCAGCTCCGGCGGGGGAGAGACCCAGTACTTC. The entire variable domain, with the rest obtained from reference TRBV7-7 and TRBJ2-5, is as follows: GAGVSQSPRYKVTKRGQDVTLRCDPISSHATLYWYQQALGQGPEFLTYFNYEAQPDKSGLPSDRFSAERPEGSISTLTIQRTEQRDSAMYRCASSSGGGETQYFGPGTRLLVL.